These T cell receptor beta chains were read from a single sample in a study of T cell responses to AZD1222 COVID-19 vaccine. TCRdb keeps only in-frame clones here, not all; method: immunoSEQ multiplex PCR. The data show 150,000 to 200,000 clones, about 92% seen once. Sequences were derived from peripheral blood, sampled on day 0 of AZD1222 vaccination. The receptors derive from an adult in good health. CDR3s include the opening cysteine and the closing phenylalanine or tryptophan. Each record gives: J gene, D gene, V gene, CDR3 protein. A D gene is named only where the DNA matches it firmly.

TRBJ1-1 TRBD1 TRBV14 CASSLSTGRIEAFF
TRBJ1-6 NA TRBV12-5 CASGSPGPGSPLHF
TRBJ2-7 NA TRBV28 CASSKTGSSYEQYF
TRBJ2-1 NA TRBV6-5 CASSYSGGKGEQFF
TRBJ1-2 NA TRBV18 CASSPRTKGPQGGYTF
TRBJ1-4 NA TRBV5-1 CASSLDDGGREKLFF
TRBJ1-1 TRBD1 TRBV6-5 CASSYGTESEAFF
TRBJ2-1 TRBD2 TRBV25-1 CASSLSGTSVNNEQFF
TRBJ1-1 NA TRBV29-1 CSVLTILNTEAFF
TRBJ1-1 NA TRBV27 CASSFQFPPGSLDTEAFF
TRBJ1-4 NA TRBV7-2 CAIQEPPGAKLFF
TRBJ2-1 TRBD1 TRBV27 CASSRGTGGWDEQFF
TRBJ1-5 NA TRBV21-1 CASSKGLGVRQPQHF
TRBJ2-1 NA TRBV29-1 CSVGGGPEQFF
TRBJ1-2 TRBD1 TRBV27 CASSLRGQGNGYTF
TRBJ1-1 NA TRBV12-3/TRBV12-4 CASSLKGFTEAFF
TRBJ1-5 TRBD1 TRBV24-1 CATSEWDRVTHNQPQHF
TRBJ2-1 TRBD1 TRBV25-1 CANRRTGFRIF
TRBJ1-1 NA TRBV12-3/TRBV12-4 CASSFVAGTEAFF
TRBJ1-2 NA TRBV9 CASSPGQIYGYTF
TRBJ1-2 TRBD1 TRBV18 CASSPPSTDRVDLYTF
TRBJ2-5 NA TRBV7-9 CASSPGLAGGETQYF
TRBJ2-1 NA TRBV2 CASKADYGNEQFF
TRBJ2-3 TRBD2 TRBV4-1 CASSHTPGGLSPDTDTQYF
TRBJ1-1 TRBD1 TRBV14 CASSQVSPWTGGGTEAFF
TRBJ1-3 TRBD1 TRBV3-1/TRBV3-2 CASSQVRTGANTIYF
TRBJ2-7 TRBD2 TRBV7-9 CASSRSGSLGYEQYF
TRBJ1-5 NA TRBV15 CATSRDRQGGQPQHF
TRBJ1-1 NA TRBV6-5 CASRPRGMNTEAFF
TRBJ2-5 NA TRBV28 CASRLAVVQTQYF
TRBJ2-5 NA TRBV10-3 CAISPRGSQETQYF
TRBJ2-7 TRBD2 TRBV4-1 CASSHRGGPEQYF